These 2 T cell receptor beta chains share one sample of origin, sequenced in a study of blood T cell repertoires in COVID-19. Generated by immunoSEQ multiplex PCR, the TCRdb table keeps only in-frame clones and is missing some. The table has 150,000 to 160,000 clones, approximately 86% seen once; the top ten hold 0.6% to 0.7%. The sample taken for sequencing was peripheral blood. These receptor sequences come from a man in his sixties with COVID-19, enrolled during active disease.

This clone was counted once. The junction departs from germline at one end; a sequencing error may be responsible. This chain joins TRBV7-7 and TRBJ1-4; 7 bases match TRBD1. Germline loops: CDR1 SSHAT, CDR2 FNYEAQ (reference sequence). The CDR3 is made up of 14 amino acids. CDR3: CASSPTGPGEKLFF. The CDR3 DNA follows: TGTGCTAGCAGTCCGACAGGGCCAGGGGAAAAACTGTTTTTT.

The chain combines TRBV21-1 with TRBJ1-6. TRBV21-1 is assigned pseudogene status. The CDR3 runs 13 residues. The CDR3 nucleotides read TGTGCCACCAAAACGGGGGGGCTTTCACCCCTCCACTTT. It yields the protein CATKTGGLSPLHF.